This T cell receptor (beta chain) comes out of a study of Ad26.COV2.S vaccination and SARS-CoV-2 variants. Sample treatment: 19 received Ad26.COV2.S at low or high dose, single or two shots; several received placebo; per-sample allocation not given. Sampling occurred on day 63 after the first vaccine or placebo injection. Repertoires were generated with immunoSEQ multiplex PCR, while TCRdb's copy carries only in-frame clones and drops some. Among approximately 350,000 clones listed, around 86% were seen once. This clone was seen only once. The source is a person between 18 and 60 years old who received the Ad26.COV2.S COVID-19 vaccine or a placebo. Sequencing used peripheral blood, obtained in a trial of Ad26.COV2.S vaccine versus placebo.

CDR3 amino acids: CASSSGRLASYEQYF. In nucleotides, the CDR3 is TGTGCCAGCAGTAGCGGGCGGCTAGCTAGTTACGAGCAGTACTTC. The chain combines TRBV6-5 with TRBJ2-7; D perhaps matches TRBD2 (6 bases). V was clipped by 5 bases and J by 4 bases, with 18 bases between them. Germline CDR1 MNHEY, CDR2 SVGAGI. The CDR3 runs to 15 residues.